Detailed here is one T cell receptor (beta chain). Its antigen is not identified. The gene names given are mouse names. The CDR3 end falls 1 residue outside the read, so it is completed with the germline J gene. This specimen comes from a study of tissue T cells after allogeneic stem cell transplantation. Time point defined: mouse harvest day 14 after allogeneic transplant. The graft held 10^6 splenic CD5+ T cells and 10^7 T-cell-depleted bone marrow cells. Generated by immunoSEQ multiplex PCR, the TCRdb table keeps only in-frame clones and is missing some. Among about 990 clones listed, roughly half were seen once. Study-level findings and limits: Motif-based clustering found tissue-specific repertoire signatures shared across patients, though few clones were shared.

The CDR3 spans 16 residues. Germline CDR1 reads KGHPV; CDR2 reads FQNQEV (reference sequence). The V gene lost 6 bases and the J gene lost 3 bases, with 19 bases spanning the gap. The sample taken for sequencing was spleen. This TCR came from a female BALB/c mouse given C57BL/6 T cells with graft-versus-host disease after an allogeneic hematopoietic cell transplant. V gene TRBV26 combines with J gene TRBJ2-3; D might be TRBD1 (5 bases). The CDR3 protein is CASSLGQIVRAETLYF. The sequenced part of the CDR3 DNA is TGTGCCAGCAGCCTCGGACAAATCGTTAGGGCAGAAACGCTGTAT.